A selection of T cell receptor beta chains follows, all from one sample in a study of response to subunit inactivated influenza vaccine. TCRdb re-called the RT-PCR reads through MiXCR, storing one row per CDR3 protein. The sample holds 590,000 or so distinct CDR3 sequences, 14% seen once. Here the sequenced sample was PBMCs from blood, taken 14 days before vaccination. Every receptor here comes from a man aged 50 or older who received an inactivated influenza vaccine. CDR3s include the opening cysteine and the closing phenylalanine or tryptophan. D genes are given only for firm matches. Where a row states a size, it is once, few, many or the class of an expanded clone; other rows omit it.

cdr3_aa: CASSLVQPMNTEAFF; cdr3_nt: TGTGCCAGCAGTTTAGTCCAGCCGATGAACACTGAAGCTTTCTTT; d_call: NA; v_call: TRBV12-3/TRBV12-4; j_call: TRBJ1-1; clone_size: many
cdr3_aa: CASSQDGGKLNEQYF; cdr3_nt: TGTGCCAGCAGCCAAGATGGCGGGAAGTTAAACGAGCAGTACTTC; d_call: NA; v_call: TRBV3-1; j_call: TRBJ2-7; clone_size: NA
cdr3_aa: CATSDYPGQQRDASTEAFF; cdr3_nt: TGTGCCACCAGTGATTACCCGGGACAGCAAAGGGATGCGAGTACTGAAGCTTTCTTT; d_call: TRBD1; v_call: TRBV24-1; j_call: TRBJ1-1; clone_size: few
cdr3_aa: CASSPIIKTGGGFYEQYF; cdr3_nt: TGCGCCAGCAGCCCAATCATCAAGACCGGAGGTGGGTTCTACGAGCAGTACTTC; d_call: NA; v_call: TRBV5-1; j_call: TRBJ2-7; clone_size: few
cdr3_aa: CASSLGGLAGGETQYF; cdr3_nt: TGTGCCAGCAGCTTAGGAGGGCTAGCGGGAGGAGAGACCCAGTACTTC; d_call: TRBD2; v_call: TRBV7-8; j_call: TRBJ2-5; clone_size: few
cdr3_aa: CASSAGLSTGELFF; cdr3_nt: TGTGCCAGCAGTGCGGGGCTCAGCACCGGGGAGCTGTTTTTT; d_call: NA; v_call: TRBV2; j_call: TRBJ2-2; clone_size: NA
cdr3_aa: CASSQGTRGIALEAFF; cdr3_nt: TGCGCCAGCAGCCAAGGAACCAGGGGGATAGCTCTTGAAGCTTTCTTT; d_call: TRBD1; v_call: TRBV4-3; j_call: TRBJ1-1; clone_size: NA
cdr3_aa: CASTPTQTGTGELFF; cdr3_nt: TGTGCCAGCACCCCAACCCAGACGGGCACCGGGGAGCTGTTTTTT; d_call: NA; v_call: TRBV7-9; j_call: TRBJ2-2; clone_size: few
cdr3_aa: CASSPVWEGEQYF; cdr3_nt: TGTGCCAGCAGCCCGGTTTGGGAGGGCGAGCAGTACTTC; d_call: TRBD2; v_call: TRBV7-2; j_call: TRBJ2-7; clone_size: few
cdr3_aa: CASSYSSRGFPTNEKLFF; cdr3_nt: TGTGCCAGCAGTTACTCGAGTCGGGGATTTCCAACTAATGAAAAACTGTTTTTT; d_call: NA; v_call: TRBV6-2/TRBV6-3; j_call: TRBJ1-4; clone_size: few
cdr3_aa: CASSPQQSSYEQYF; cdr3_nt: TGTGCCAGCTCACCCCAACAGAGCTCCTACGAGCAGTACTTC; d_call: NA; v_call: TRBV18; j_call: TRBJ2-7; clone_size: NA
cdr3_aa: CSAGPAGGVTGELFF; cdr3_nt: TGCAGTGCCGGACCCGCGGGAGGGGTCACCGGGGAGCTGTTTTTT; d_call: TRBD2; v_call: TRBV20-1; j_call: TRBJ2-2; clone_size: few
cdr3_aa: CASSNSQPLEGYTF; cdr3_nt: TGTGCCAGCAGTAACTCTCAACCTTTGGAAGGCTACACCTTC; d_call: NA; v_call: TRBV6-2/TRBV6-3; j_call: TRBJ1-2; clone_size: NA
cdr3_aa: CASSLGQGRISGANVLTF; cdr3_nt: TGTGCCAGCAGCTTAGGACAGGGGCGAATCTCTGGGGCCAACGTCCTGACTTTC; d_call: TRBD1; v_call: TRBV11-2; j_call: TRBJ2-6; clone_size: few
cdr3_aa: CASSLQFPQDSYEQYF; cdr3_nt: TGTGCCAGCAGCTTACAGTTTCCGCAGGATTCCTACGAGCAGTACTTC; d_call: NA; v_call: TRBV7-9; j_call: TRBJ2-7; clone_size: NA
cdr3_aa: CASSSGPTNTGELFF; cdr3_nt: TGTGCCAGCAGCTCGGGACCGACGAACACCGGGGAGCTGTTTTTT; d_call: NA; v_call: TRBV7-6; j_call: TRBJ2-2; clone_size: NA
cdr3_aa: CASSGPGTNIQYF; cdr3_nt: TGTGCCAGCAGTGGACCCGGGACAAACATTCAGTACTTC; d_call: NA; v_call: TRBV7-2; j_call: TRBJ2-4; clone_size: few